This T cell receptor beta chain was sequenced for a study of T cell repertoires in cytomegalovirus infection. For the study at large: Carrying CMV and the relevant HLA type showed in public TCR beta signatures.

TCRdb reanalysed the reads using MiXCR and keeps one entry per CDR3 protein. Among approximately 700,000 distinct CDR3 sequences, 35% to 40% were seen once, and the ten largest hold under 3.5%. CDR3 length: 15 amino acids. V was trimmed by 1 base and J by 5 bases, leaving 15 bases between them. CDR1 is SGHNT and CDR2 is YYREEE in the germline V gene (reference sequence). This clonotype came up a few times. The specimen sequenced was PBMCs. This receptor was obtained from a human donor in good health (CMV status not recorded). Some clones in this sample may be carry-over from other donors' samples. This chain uses TRBV5-4 with TRBJ2-5, with D uncertain. In DNA, the CDR3 is TGTGCCAGCAGCTTGCGTCTAGATCTTCGGGAGACCCAGTACTTC. Translated: CASSLRLDLRETQYF.